Listed below are T cell receptor beta chains from one sample, sequenced in a study of siplizumab effects on memory and regulatory T cells. Repertoires were generated with immunoSEQ multiplex PCR, while TCRdb's copy carries only in-frame clones and drops some. The sample has approximately 94,000 clones, around 92% seen once. Sequencing input: CD4+ T cells sorted from blood. The source of these receptors is a human donor in good health. CDR3s include the opening cysteine and the closing phenylalanine or tryptophan. A D gene is named only where the DNA matches it firmly. Clone sizes are given selectively: once, few, many, or a class where the clone is expanded.

D gene: .; clone size: .; V gene: TRBV15; J gene: TRBJ2-1; CDR3 length: 13; CDR3 protein: CATSYQPYNEQFF; CDR3 DNA: TGTGCCACCAGCTACCAGCCCTACAATGAGCAGTTCTTC
D gene: .; clone size: .; V gene: TRBV2; J gene: TRBJ1-5; CDR3 length: 13; CDR3 protein: CASSWDRNQPQHF; CDR3 DNA: TGTGCCAGCAGTTGGGACCGTAATCAGCCCCAGCATTTT
D gene: .; clone size: .; V gene: TRBV5-5; J gene: TRBJ2-4; CDR3 length: 18; CDR3 protein: CASSLALFSGVAKNIQYF; CDR3 DNA: TGTGCCAGCAGCTTGGCCCTATTTTCCGGTGTAGCCAAAAACATTCAGTACTTC
D gene: .; clone size: .; V gene: TRBV7-7; J gene: TRBJ2-1; CDR3 length: 18; CDR3 protein: CASSLSAAQPSSYNEQFF; CDR3 DNA: TGTGCCAGCAGCCTTAGCGCCGCCCAACCAAGCTCCTACAATGAGCAGTTCTTC
D gene: TRBD1; clone size: .; V gene: TRBV5-1; J gene: TRBJ1-4; CDR3 length: 14; CDR3 protein: CASSHGDSGEKLFF; CDR3 DNA: TGCGCCAGCAGCCATGGGGACAGTGGAGAAAAACTGTTTTTT
D gene: TRBD2; clone size: .; V gene: TRBV14; J gene: TRBJ2-3; CDR3 length: 16; CDR3 protein: CASSQGGLAGTDTQYF; CDR3 DNA: TGTGCCAGCAGCCAAGGTGGGCTAGCGGGCACAGATACGCAGTATTTT
D gene: .; clone size: .; V gene: TRBV19; J gene: TRBJ1-2; CDR3 length: 12; CDR3 protein: CASSSGNYGYTF; CDR3 DNA: TGTGCCAGTAGTTCAGGGAACTATGGCTACACCTTC
D gene: .; clone size: .; V gene: TRBV30; J gene: TRBJ1-1; CDR3 length: 14; CDR3 protein: CAWSLQGSRTEAFF; CDR3 DNA: TGTGCCTGGAGTCTACAGGGATCGCGTACTGAAGCTTTCTTT
D gene: .; clone size: .; V gene: TRBV21-1; J gene: TRBJ1-2; CDR3 length: 14; CDR3 protein: CASSKGQGNYGYTF; CDR3 DNA: TGTGCCAGCAGCAAGGGACAGGGTAACTATGGCTACACCTTC
D gene: .; clone size: .; V gene: TRBV7-8; J gene: TRBJ1-1; CDR3 length: 12; CDR3 protein: CASSTSGTSAFF; CDR3 DNA: TGTGCCAGCAGCACCTCCGGGACAAGCGCTTTCTTT
D gene: .; clone size: .; V gene: TRBV25-1; J gene: TRBJ2-2; CDR3 length: 13; CDR3 protein: CASKAGNTGELFF; CDR3 DNA: TGTGCCAGCAAAGCAGGGAACACCGGGGAGCTGTTTTTT
D gene: TRBD2; clone size: .; V gene: TRBV6-6; J gene: TRBJ2-1; CDR3 length: 14; CDR3 protein: CASFRTSGMGEQFF; CDR3 DNA: TGTGCCAGCTTTAGGACTAGCGGGATGGGTGAGCAGTTCTTC
D gene: .; clone size: few; V gene: TRBV19; J gene: TRBJ1-3; CDR3 length: 13; CDR3 protein: CASTIEAGNTIYF; CDR3 DNA: TGTGCCAGTACTATTGAGGCCGGAAACACCATATATTTT
D gene: .; clone size: .; V gene: TRBV19; J gene: TRBJ1-2; CDR3 length: 15; CDR3 protein: CASSIEGRERYGYTF; CDR3 DNA: TGTGCCAGTAGTATCGAAGGTCGGGAACGCTATGGCTACACCTTC
D gene: .; clone size: once; V gene: TRBV12-5; J gene: TRBJ2-3; CDR3 length: 14; CDR3 protein: CASGLSQGTDTQYF; CDR3 DNA: TGTGCTAGTGGTTTGTCACAAGGCACAGATACGCAGTATTTT
D gene: TRBD1; clone size: .; V gene: TRBV28; J gene: TRBJ1-2; CDR3 length: 13; CDR3 protein: CASIGDRDYGYTF; CDR3 DNA: TGTGCCAGCATTGGGGACAGAGACTATGGCTACACCTTC
D gene: .; clone size: few; V gene: TRBV6-1; J gene: TRBJ1-3; CDR3 length: 15; CDR3 protein: CASSGIQVTGNTIYF; CDR3 DNA: TGTGCCAGCAGTGGAATACAGGTGACGGGAAACACCATATATTTT
D gene: .; clone size: .; V gene: TRBV7-3; J gene: TRBJ1-1; CDR3 length: 13; CDR3 protein: CASSWTRGTEAFF; CDR3 DNA: TGTGCCAGCAGCTGGACCAGGGGAACTGAAGCTTTCTTT
D gene: TRBD1; clone size: once; V gene: TRBV14; J gene: TRBJ1-2; CDR3 length: 16; CDR3 protein: CASSPRTGTALRGYTF; CDR3 DNA: TGTGCCAGCAGTCCAAGAACCGGGACAGCTCTTCGGGGCTACACCTTC
D gene: .; clone size: .; V gene: TRBV21-1; J gene: TRBJ2-1; CDR3 length: 18; CDR3 protein: CAVNSRRGLAGIYNEQFF; CDR3 DNA: TGTGCCGTCAATAGCCGCCGAGGACTAGCGGGGATCTACAATGAGCAGTTCTTC
D gene: .; clone size: .; V gene: TRBV7-2; J gene: TRBJ2-1; CDR3 length: 15; CDR3 protein: CASSSAGLPGGEQFF; CDR3 DNA: TGTGCCAGCAGCTCGGCTGGACTCCCAGGTGGTGAGCAGTTCTTC
D gene: TRBD1; clone size: .; V gene: TRBV19; J gene: TRBJ2-7; CDR3 length: 17; CDR3 protein: CASSMPRQGSLHYEQYF; CDR3 DNA: TGTGCCAGTAGTATGCCCCGACAGGGATCACTACACTACGAGCAGTACTTC
D gene: TRBD1; clone size: .; V gene: TRBV10-3; J gene: TRBJ2-1; CDR3 length: 13; CDR3 protein: CAISTGTGVEQFF; CDR3 DNA: TGTGCCATCAGTACCGGGACAGGGGTTGAGCAGTTCTTC
D gene: TRBD1; clone size: .; V gene: TRBV5-1; J gene: TRBJ2-3; CDR3 length: 14; CDR3 protein: CASSLDRQGDTQYF; CDR3 DNA: TGCGCCAGCAGCTTGGATAGACAGGGGGATACGCAGTATTTT
D gene: TRBD2; clone size: .; V gene: TRBV6-4; J gene: TRBJ2-1; CDR3 length: 16; CDR3 protein: CASSPGLAGSYNEQFF; CDR3 DNA: TGTGCCAGCAGTCCCGGACTAGCGGGGTCCTACAATGAGCAGTTCTTC
D gene: .; clone size: .; V gene: TRBV5-6; J gene: TRBJ1-2; CDR3 length: 14; CDR3 protein: CASSFDRWGDGYTF; CDR3 DNA: TGTGCCAGCAGCTTTGACAGGTGGGGAGATGGCTACACCTTC
D gene: TRBD1; clone size: once; V gene: TRBV4-3; J gene: TRBJ2-6; CDR3 length: 17; CDR3 protein: CASSPRDRDSGANVLTF; CDR3 DNA: TGCGCCAGCAGCCCCAGAGACAGGGACTCTGGGGCCAACGTCCTGACTTTC
D gene: .; clone size: .; V gene: TRBV19; J gene: TRBJ1-1; CDR3 length: 14; CDR3 protein: CASSIPFSNTEAFF; CDR3 DNA: TGTGCCAGTAGTATTCCCTTTTCAAACACTGAAGCTTTCTTT
D gene: .; clone size: once; V gene: TRBV28; J gene: TRBJ2-1; CDR3 length: 11; CDR3 protein: CASNGATEQFF; CDR3 DNA: TGTGCCAGCAACGGGGCGACTGAGCAGTTCTTC
D gene: .; clone size: .; V gene: TRBV2; J gene: TRBJ2-3; CDR3 length: 14; CDR3 protein: CASSSEGGRDTQYF; CDR3 DNA: TGTGCCAGCAGTTCGGAGGGGGGCAGAGATACGCAGTATTTT
D gene: .; clone size: .; V gene: TRBV5-1; J gene: TRBJ2-5; CDR3 length: 15; CDR3 protein: CASSLVPGVKETQYF; CDR3 DNA: TGCGCCAGCAGCTTGGTCCCAGGAGTTAAAGAGACCCAGTACTTC
D gene: .; clone size: .; V gene: TRBV28; J gene: TRBJ1-3; CDR3 length: 15; CDR3 protein: CASSLRERSGNTIYF; CDR3 DNA: TGTGCCAGCAGTTTACGGGAACGCTCTGGAAACACCATATATTTT
D gene: TRBD2; clone size: once; V gene: TRBV7-8; J gene: TRBJ2-3; CDR3 length: 16; CDR3 protein: CASSLKRLAVTDTQYF; CDR3 DNA: TGTGCCAGCAGCTTGAAAAGACTAGCTGTCACAGATACGCAGTATTTT
D gene: .; clone size: once; V gene: TRBV27; J gene: TRBJ2-7; CDR3 length: 15; CDR3 protein: CASSYSTGLTYEQYF; CDR3 DNA: TGTGCCAGCAGTTACTCGACGGGCCTTACCTACGAGCAGTACTTC
D gene: .; clone size: .; V gene: TRBV6-5; J gene: TRBJ2-7; CDR3 length: 12; CDR3 protein: CASRDHPYEQYF; CDR3 DNA: TGTGCCAGCAGGGACCACCCCTACGAGCAGTACTTC
D gene: TRBD1; clone size: .; V gene: TRBV2; J gene: TRBJ1-1; CDR3 length: 14; CDR3 protein: CASSAQGVNTEAFF; CDR3 DNA: TGTGCCAGCAGTGCACAGGGGGTGAACACTGAAGCTTTCTTT
D gene: .; clone size: .; V gene: TRBV11-3; J gene: TRBJ1-3; CDR3 length: 14; CDR3 protein: CASSFGTAENTIYF; CDR3 DNA: TGTGCCAGCAGCTTTGGGACGGCGGAAAACACCATATATTTT
D gene: .; clone size: .; V gene: TRBV4-2; J gene: TRBJ2-5; CDR3 length: 17; CDR3 protein: CASSQEGGGRIEETQYF; CDR3 DNA: TGTGCCAGCAGCCAAGAAGGAGGGGGGCGAATTGAAGAGACCCAGTACTTC
D gene: TRBD1; clone size: .; V gene: TRBV10-3; J gene: TRBJ1-1; CDR3 length: 17; CDR3 protein: CAISTGTGGGSGTEAFF; CDR3 DNA: TGTGCCATCAGTACCGGGACAGGCGGTGGGTCGGGGACTGAAGCTTTCTTT
D gene: .; clone size: .; V gene: TRBV6-5; J gene: TRBJ1-2; CDR3 length: 14; CDR3 protein: CASSRTDSNYGYTF; CDR3 DNA: TGTGCCAGCAGTCGGACAGACAGTAACTATGGCTACACCTTC
D gene: .; clone size: .; V gene: TRBV5-4; J gene: TRBJ1-1; CDR3 length: 13; CDR3 protein: CASSTDRGTEAFF; CDR3 DNA: TGTGCCAGCAGCACGGACAGAGGCACTGAAGCTTTCTTT
D gene: TRBD1; clone size: .; V gene: TRBV10-3; J gene: TRBJ2-7; CDR3 length: 14; CDR3 protein: CAITRDRGTYEQYF; CDR3 DNA: TGTGCCATCACACGCGACAGGGGGACCTACGAGCAGTACTTC
D gene: TRBD2; clone size: .; V gene: TRBV6-6; J gene: TRBJ2-3; CDR3 length: 14; CDR3 protein: CASRGGLNADTQYF; CDR3 DNA: TGTGCCAGCCGGGGGGGTCTTAATGCAGATACGCAGTATTTT
D gene: TRBD2; clone size: .; V gene: TRBV4-2; J gene: TRBJ2-2; CDR3 length: 17; CDR3 protein: CASSQVLAGGSTGELFF; CDR3 DNA: TGTGCCAGCAGCCAAGTGCTAGCGGGGGGTAGCACCGGGGAGCTGTTTTTT
D gene: .; clone size: .; V gene: TRBV5-1; J gene: TRBJ2-5; CDR3 length: 12; CDR3 protein: CASSLLLETQYF; CDR3 DNA: TGCGCCAGCAGCTTGCTCTTGGAGACCCAGTACTTC
D gene: .; clone size: .; V gene: TRBV5-1; J gene: TRBJ1-5; CDR3 length: 14; CDR3 protein: CASRLGPGNQPQHF; CDR3 DNA: TGCGCCAGCCGGTTGGGGCCGGGCAATCAGCCCCAGCATTTT
D gene: .; clone size: .; V gene: TRBV2; J gene: TRBJ1-1; CDR3 length: 14; CDR3 protein: CASAPRNENTEAFF; CDR3 DNA: TGTGCCAGCGCCCCTCGGAACGAAAACACTGAAGCTTTCTTT
D gene: .; clone size: .; V gene: TRBV28; J gene: TRBJ1-3; CDR3 length: 14; CDR3 protein: CASTPGGTGNTIYF; CDR3 DNA: TGTGCCAGCACCCCCGGAGGGACTGGAAACACCATATATTTT
D gene: .; clone size: few; V gene: TRBV4-3; J gene: TRBJ1-6; CDR3 length: 16; CDR3 protein: CASSQAFGSYNSPLHF; CDR3 DNA: TGCGCCAGCAGCCAAGCCTTTGGCTCCTATAATTCACCCCTCCACTTT
D gene: .; clone size: .; V gene: TRBV6-5; J gene: TRBJ1-2; CDR3 length: 11; CDR3 protein: CASSSLWGYTF; CDR3 DNA: TGTGCCAGCAGTTCACTGTGGGGCTACACCTTC
D gene: TRBD2; clone size: .; V gene: TRBV7-7; J gene: TRBJ2-3; CDR3 length: 14; CDR3 protein: CASSRLAGSDTQYF; CDR3 DNA: TGTGCCAGCAGCAGACTAGCGGGGTCGGATACGCAGTATTTT
D gene: .; clone size: .; V gene: TRBV7-2; J gene: TRBJ2-3; CDR3 length: 15; CDR3 protein: CASSLARRGADTQYF; CDR3 DNA: TGTGCCAGCAGCTTAGCGCGAAGGGGAGCAGATACGCAGTATTTT
D gene: .; clone size: .; V gene: TRBV5-1; J gene: TRBJ2-5; CDR3 length: 13; CDR3 protein: CASSLQQGETQYF; CDR3 DNA: TGCGCCAGCAGCTTGCAGCAGGGAGAGACCCAGTACTTC
D gene: TRBD1; clone size: .; V gene: TRBV19; J gene: TRBJ2-7; CDR3 length: 13; CDR3 protein: CASSRDRANEQYF; CDR3 DNA: TGTGCCAGTAGTAGGGACAGGGCCAACGAGCAGTACTTC
D gene: TRBD2; clone size: .; V gene: TRBV30; J gene: TRBJ2-1; CDR3 length: 14; CDR3 protein: CAWSTSGGAGEQFF; CDR3 DNA: TGTGCCTGGAGTACCAGCGGGGGGGCCGGTGAGCAGTTCTTC
D gene: .; clone size: .; V gene: TRBV11-2; J gene: TRBJ2-7; CDR3 length: 15; CDR3 protein: CASSFTLTVAYEQYF; CDR3 DNA: TGTGCCAGCAGCTTTACCCTAACCGTAGCCTACGAGCAGTACTTC
D gene: TRBD2; clone size: .; V gene: TRBV19; J gene: TRBJ2-1; CDR3 length: 13; CDR3 protein: CASGIAGYNEQFF; CDR3 DNA: TGTGCCAGTGGAATAGCGGGCTACAATGAGCAGTTCTTC